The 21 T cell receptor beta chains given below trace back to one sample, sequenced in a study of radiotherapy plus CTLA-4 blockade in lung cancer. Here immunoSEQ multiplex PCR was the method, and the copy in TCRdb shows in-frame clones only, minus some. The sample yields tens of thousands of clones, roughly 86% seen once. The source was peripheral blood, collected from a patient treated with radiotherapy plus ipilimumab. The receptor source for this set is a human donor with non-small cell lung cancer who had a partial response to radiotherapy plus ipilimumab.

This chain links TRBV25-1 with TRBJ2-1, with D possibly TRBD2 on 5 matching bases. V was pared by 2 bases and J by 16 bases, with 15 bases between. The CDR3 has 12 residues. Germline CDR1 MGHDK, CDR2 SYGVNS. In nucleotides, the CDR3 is TGTGCCAGCAGTGAAATGTTGGCGGGCAAATTCTTC. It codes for CASSEMLAGKFF.

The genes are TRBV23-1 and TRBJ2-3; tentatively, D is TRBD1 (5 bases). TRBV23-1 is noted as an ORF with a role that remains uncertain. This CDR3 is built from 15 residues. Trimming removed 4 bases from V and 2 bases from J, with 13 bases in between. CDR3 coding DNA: TGCGCCAGCAGTCGGGGCTACCCGGACACAGATACGCAGTATTTT. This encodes CASSRGYPDTDTQYF.

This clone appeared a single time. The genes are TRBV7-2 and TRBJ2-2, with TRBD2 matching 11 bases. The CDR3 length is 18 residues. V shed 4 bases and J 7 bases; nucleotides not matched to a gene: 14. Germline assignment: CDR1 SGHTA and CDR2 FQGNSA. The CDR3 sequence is CASSSARRGLAAVGELFF. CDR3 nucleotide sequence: TGTGCCAGCAGCTCCGCGAGGCGGGGACTAGCGGCCGTCGGGGAGCTGTTTTTT.

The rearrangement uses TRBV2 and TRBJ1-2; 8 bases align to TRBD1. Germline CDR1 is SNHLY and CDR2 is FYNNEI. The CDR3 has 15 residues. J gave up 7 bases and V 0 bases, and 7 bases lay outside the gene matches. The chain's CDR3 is CASSEALQGAGGYTF. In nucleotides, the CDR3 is TGTGCCAGCAGTGAAGCGCTGCAGGGGGCTGGTGGCTACACCTTC.

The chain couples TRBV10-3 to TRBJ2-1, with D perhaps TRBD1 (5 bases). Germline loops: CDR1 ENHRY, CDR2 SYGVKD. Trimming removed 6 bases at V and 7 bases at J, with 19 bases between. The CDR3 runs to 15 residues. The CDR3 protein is CAISPSQGQVNEQFF. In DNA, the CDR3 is TGTGCCATCAGCCCAAGTCAGGGTCAGGTGAATGAGCAGTTCTTC.

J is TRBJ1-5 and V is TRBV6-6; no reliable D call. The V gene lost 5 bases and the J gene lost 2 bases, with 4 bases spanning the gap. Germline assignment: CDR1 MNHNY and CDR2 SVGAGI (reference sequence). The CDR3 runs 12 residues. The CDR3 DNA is TGTGCCAGCAGTCTCGGCAATCAGCCCCAGCATTTT. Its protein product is CASSLGNQPQHF.

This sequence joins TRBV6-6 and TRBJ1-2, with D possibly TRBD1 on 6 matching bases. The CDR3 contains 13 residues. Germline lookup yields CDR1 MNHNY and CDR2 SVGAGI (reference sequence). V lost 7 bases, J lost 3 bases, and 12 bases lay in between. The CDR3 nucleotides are TGTGCCAGCATAGCGACAGGCTACTATGGCTACACCTTC. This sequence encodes CASIATGYYGYTF.

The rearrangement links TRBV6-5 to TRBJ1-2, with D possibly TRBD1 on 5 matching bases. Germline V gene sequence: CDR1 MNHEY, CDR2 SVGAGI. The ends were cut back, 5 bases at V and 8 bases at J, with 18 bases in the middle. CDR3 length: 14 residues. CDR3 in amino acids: CASSEGAGNDGYTF. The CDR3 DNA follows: TGTGCCAGCAGTGAAGGGGCAGGGAACGACGGCTACACCTTC.

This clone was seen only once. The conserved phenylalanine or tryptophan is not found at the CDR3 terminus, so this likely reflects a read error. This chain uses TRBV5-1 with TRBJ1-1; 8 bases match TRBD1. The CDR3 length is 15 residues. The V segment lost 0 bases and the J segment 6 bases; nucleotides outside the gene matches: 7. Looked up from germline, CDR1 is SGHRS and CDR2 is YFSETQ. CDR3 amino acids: CASSLGRQGMAEAFL. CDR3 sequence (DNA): TGCGCCAGCAGCTTGGGTCGACAGGGGATGGCTGAAGCTTTCCTT.

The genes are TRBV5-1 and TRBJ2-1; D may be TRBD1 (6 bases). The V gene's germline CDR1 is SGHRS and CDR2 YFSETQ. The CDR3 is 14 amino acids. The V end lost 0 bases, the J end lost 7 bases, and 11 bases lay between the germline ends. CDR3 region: CASSLDRAGNEQFF. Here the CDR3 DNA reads TGCGCCAGCAGCTTGGACAGGGCTGGGAATGAGCAGTTCTTC.

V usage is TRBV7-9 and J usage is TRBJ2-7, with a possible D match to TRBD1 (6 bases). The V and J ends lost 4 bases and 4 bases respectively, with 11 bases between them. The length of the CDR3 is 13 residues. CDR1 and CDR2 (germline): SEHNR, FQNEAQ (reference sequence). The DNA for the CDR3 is TGTGCCAGCAGCTCAATTACAGGGTACGAGCAGTACTTC. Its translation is CASSSITGYEQYF. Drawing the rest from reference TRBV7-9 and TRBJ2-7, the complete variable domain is DTGVSQNPRHKITKRGQNVTFRCDPISEHNRLYWYRQTLGQGPEFLTYFQNEAQLEKSRLLSDRFSAERPKGSFSTLEIQRTEQGDSAMYLCASSSITGYEQYFGPGTRLTVT.

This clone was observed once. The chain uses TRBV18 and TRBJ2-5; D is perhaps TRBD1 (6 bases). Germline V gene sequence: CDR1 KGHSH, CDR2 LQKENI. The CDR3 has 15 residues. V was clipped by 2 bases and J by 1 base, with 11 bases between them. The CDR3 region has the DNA TGTGCCAGCTCACCAGGGGACATCCTCCAAGAGACCCAGTACTTC. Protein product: CASSPGDILQETQYF.

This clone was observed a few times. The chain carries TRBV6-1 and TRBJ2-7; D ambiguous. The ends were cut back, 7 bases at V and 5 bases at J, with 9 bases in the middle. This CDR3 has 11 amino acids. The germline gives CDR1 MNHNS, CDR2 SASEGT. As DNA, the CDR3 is TGTGCCAGCACGGTAATGGACGAGCAGTACTTC. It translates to CASTVMDEQYF.

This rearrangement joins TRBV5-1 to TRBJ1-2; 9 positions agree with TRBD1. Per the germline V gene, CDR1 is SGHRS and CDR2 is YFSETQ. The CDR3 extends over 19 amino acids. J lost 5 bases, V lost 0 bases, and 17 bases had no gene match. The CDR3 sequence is CASSLAGWDRASSSYGYTF. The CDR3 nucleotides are TGCGCCAGCAGCTTGGCCGGGTGGGACAGGGCTTCTTCCTCTTATGGCTACACCTTC.

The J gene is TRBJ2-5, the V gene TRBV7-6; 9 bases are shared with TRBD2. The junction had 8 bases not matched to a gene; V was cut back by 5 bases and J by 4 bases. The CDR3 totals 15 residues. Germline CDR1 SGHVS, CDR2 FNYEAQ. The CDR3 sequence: CASSDSGSFLETQYF. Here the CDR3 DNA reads TGTGCCAGCAGCGATAGCGGGAGTTTCTTAGAGACCCAGTACTTC.

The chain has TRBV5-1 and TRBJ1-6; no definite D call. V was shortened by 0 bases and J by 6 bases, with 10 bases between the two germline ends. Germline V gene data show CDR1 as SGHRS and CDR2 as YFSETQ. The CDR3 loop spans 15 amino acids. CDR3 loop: CASSLDRYPNSPLHF. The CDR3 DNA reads TGCGCCAGCAGCTTGGATCGGTACCCTAATTCACCCCTCCACTTT. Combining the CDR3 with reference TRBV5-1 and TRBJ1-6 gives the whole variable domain KAGVTQTPRYLIKTRGQQVTLSCSPISGHRSVSWYQQTPGQGLQFLFEYFSETQRNKGNFPGRFSGRQFSNSRSEMNVSTLELGDSALYLCASSLDRYPNSPLHFGNGTRLTVT.

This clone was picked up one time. CDR3 protein: CASSLRQNTEAFF. CDR3 nucleotides: TGTGCCAGCAGTTTACGACAAAACACTGAAGCTTTCTTT. The J gene is TRBJ1-1, the V gene TRBV6-1, with D unresolved. CDR1 and CDR2 (germline): MNHNS, SASEGT. The V gene lost 5 bases and the J gene lost 2 bases, with 9 bases spanning the gap. The CDR3 spans 13 residues.

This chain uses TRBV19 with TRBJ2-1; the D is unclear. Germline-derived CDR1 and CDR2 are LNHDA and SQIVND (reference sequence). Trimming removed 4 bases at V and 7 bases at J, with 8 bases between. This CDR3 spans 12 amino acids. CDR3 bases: TGTGCCAGTAGTAGAGTATTGAATGAGCAGTTCTTC. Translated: CASSRVLNEQFF.

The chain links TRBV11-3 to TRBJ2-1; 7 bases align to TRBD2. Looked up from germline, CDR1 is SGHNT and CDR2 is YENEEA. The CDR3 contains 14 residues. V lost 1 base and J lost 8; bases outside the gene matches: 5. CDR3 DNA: TGTGCCAGCAGCTTAGCGGGGGGAGGCGATGAGCAGTTCTTC. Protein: CASSLAGGGDEQFF.

Here the CDR3 DNA reads TGTGCCAGCAGCATAATGGGAGGGGGTTTTGGCTACACCTTC. It is translated as CASSIMGGGFGYTF. The chain joins TRBV7-9 to TRBJ1-2, with D possibly being TRBD1 (6 bases). This CDR3 has 14 residues. The V gene lost 5 bases and the J gene lost 7 bases, with 17 bases spanning the gap. CDR1 and CDR2 from the germline V gene are SEHNR and FQNEAQ (reference sequence).

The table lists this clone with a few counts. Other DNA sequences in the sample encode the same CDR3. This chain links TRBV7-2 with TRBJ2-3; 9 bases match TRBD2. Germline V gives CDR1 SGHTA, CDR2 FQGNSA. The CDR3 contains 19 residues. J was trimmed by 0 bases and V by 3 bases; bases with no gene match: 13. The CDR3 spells CASSLRGGSGGGSTDTQYF. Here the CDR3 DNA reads TGTGCCAGCAGCTTGCGGGGGGGTAGCGGGGGTGGTAGCACAGATACGCAGTATTTT.